The clone carrying this T cell receptor (beta chain) was detected ten times or more. What it binds is not known. The data originate from a study of CD8 T cells in ankylosing spondylitis. TCRdb re-analysed the 5' RACE reads in MiXCR, keeping a single row per CDR3 protein. The sample lists 500,000 or so distinct CDR3 sequences; about 5.7% were seen once. Study-level points and caveats: Made up of about eight highly homologous variants, a TCR beta motif appeared characteristic of ankylosing spondylitis blood. Some motif variants were previously reported in reactive arthritis synovial fluid and blood.

Germline V gene data show CDR1 as DFQATT and CDR2 as SNEGSKA (reference sequence). The length of the CDR3 is 13 residues. Trimming stripped 3 bases from V and 2 bases from J, with 11 bases between. The material sequenced was blood, either unsorted or a sorted T cell fraction (not recorded which). The V gene is TRBV20-1, the J gene TRBJ2-7; possible D gene TRBD1, 5 bases. This clonotype was sampled from a male donor with ankylosing spondylitis. This chain's CDR3 is CSARVQAPYEQYF. The CDR3 nucleotides are TGCAGTGCTAGGGTACAGGCCCCCTACGAGCAGTACTTC.